The clone carrying this T cell receptor beta chain has a handful of counts. Its antigen remains unknown. With a much larger clone just one base away, this may be a read error. The data belong to a study of T cells in Graves' hyperthyroidism and ophthalmopathy. Across the study: The authors collected peripheral blood at initial diagnosis, before any treatment. General study results and limits: Median prediction lead before ophthalmopathy onset was about 6.7 months with the model.

Using RNA transcripts as the source, TCR beta CDR3 regions were amplified. The HTBI primer set served for first-round RT-PCR of the TCR CDR3. Each CDR3 protein gets one entry after TCRdb re-called the multiplex PCR reads with MiXCR. The table includes about 410,000 distinct CDR3 sequences, approximately 15% detected once. Germline CDR1 reads SGHTA; CDR2 reads FQGNSA. The CDR3 length is 15 residues. The chain has TRBV7-2 and TRBJ2-1; 11 bases map to TRBD2. This TCR was recovered from a woman aged 30 to 39 with Graves' ophthalmopathy. Sequenced material: blood. Here the CDR3 DNA reads TGTGCCAGCAGCTTACGACTAGCGGGGAACAATGGGCAGTTCTTC. This translates into CASSLRLAGNNGQFF. Variable domain in full (rest from reference TRBV7-2 and TRBJ2-1): GAGVSQSPSNKVTEKGKDVELRCDPISGHTALYWYRQSLGQGLEFLIYFQGNSAPDKSGLPSDRFSAERTGGSVSTLTIQRTQQEDSAVYLCASSLRLAGNNGQFFGPGTRLTVL.